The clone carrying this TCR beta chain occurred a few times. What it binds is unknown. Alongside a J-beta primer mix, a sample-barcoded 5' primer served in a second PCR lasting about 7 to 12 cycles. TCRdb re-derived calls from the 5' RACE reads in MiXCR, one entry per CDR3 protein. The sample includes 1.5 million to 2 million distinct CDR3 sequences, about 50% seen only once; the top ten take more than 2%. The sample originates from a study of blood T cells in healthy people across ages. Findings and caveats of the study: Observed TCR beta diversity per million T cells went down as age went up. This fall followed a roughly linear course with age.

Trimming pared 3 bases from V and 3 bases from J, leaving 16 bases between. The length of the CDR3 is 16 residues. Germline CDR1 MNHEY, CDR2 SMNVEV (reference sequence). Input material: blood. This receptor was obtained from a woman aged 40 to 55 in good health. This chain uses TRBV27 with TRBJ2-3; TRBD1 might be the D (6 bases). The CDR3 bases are TGTGCCAGCAGTTTTCAGGGGCAAGGTGGGACAGATACGCAGTATTTT. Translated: CASSFQGQGGTDTQYF.